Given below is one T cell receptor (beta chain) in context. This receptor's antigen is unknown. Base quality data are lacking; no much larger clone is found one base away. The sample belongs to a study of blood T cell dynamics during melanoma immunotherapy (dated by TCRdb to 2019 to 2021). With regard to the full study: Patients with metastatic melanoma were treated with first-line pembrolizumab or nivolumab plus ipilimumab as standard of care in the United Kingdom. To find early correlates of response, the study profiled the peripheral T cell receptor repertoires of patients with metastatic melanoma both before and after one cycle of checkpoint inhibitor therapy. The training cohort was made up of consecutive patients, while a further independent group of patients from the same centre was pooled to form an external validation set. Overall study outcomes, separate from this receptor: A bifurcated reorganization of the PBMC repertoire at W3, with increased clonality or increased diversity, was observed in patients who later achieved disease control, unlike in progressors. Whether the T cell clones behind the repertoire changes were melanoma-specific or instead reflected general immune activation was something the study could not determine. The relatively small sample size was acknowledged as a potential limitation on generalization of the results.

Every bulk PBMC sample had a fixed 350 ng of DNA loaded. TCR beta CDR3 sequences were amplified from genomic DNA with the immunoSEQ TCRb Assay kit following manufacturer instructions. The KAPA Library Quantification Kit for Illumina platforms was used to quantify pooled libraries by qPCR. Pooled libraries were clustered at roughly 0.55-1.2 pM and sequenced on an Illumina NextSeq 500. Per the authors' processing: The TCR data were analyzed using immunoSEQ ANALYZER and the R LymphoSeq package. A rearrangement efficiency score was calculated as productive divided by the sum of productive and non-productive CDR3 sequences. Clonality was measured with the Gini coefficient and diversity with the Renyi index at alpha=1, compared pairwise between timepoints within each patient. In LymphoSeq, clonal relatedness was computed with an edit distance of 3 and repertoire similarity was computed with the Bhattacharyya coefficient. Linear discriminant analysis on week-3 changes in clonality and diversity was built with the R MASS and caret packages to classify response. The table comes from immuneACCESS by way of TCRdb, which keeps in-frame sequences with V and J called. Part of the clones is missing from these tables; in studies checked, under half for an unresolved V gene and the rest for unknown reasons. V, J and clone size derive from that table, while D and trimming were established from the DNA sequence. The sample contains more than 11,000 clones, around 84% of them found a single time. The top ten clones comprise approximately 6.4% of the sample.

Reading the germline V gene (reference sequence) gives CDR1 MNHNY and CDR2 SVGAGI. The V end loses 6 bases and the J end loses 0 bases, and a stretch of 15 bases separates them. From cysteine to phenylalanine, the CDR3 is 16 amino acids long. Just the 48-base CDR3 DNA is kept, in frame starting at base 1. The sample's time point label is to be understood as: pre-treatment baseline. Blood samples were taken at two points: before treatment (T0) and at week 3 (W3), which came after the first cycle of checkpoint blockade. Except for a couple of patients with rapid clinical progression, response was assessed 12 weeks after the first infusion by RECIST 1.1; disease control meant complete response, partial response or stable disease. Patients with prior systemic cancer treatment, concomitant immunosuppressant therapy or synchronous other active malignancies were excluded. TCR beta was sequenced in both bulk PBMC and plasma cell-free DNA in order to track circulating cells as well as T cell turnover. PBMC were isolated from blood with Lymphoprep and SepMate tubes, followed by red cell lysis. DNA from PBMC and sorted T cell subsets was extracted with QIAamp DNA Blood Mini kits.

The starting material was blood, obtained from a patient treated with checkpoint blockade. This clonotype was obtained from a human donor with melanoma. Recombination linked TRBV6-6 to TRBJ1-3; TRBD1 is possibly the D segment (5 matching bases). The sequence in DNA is TGTGCCAGCAGCCTCCGGGACGCCTCCTCTGGAAACACCATATATTTT. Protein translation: CASSLRDASSGNTIYF.